This T cell receptor (beta chain) was obtained from a study of T cells in Graves' hyperthyroidism and ophthalmopathy. General observations from the study: Most clonotypes that expanded in the thyroid above 0.001 also showed up in blood.

The sample holds many counts of this clonotype. Its antigen is not identified. Individuals with ophthalmopathy presented a Clinical Activity Score of at least 3, a NOSPECS grade of at least 4 and a duration under 3 months. Every diagnosis used clinical symptoms, serum thyroxine and TRAb, thyroid ultrasound and orbital computed tomography. PBMCs were sourced from over 8.5 ml fresh peripheral blood. The CDR3 totals 15 residues. V was cut by 1 base and J by 1 base, with 10 bases left in between. TCR beta CDR3 regions were amplified from RNA. During a first-round RT-PCR of the TCR CDR3, the HTBI primer set was used. TCRdb reprocessed the multiplex PCR reads with MiXCR, giving one entry per CDR3 protein. The sample includes about 590,000 distinct CDR3 sequences, 13% to 15% of them seen just once.

The TCR comes from a woman aged 18-35 years with Graves' ophthalmopathy. The sample was blood. This chain joins TRBV12-3 or TRBV12-4 and TRBJ1-1; possibly TRBD1 for D (5 bases). CDR3 protein: CASSLGNGGNTEAFF. In nucleotides, the CDR3 is TGTGCCAGCAGTTTAGGGAATGGGGGGAACACTGAAGCTTTCTTT.